This T cell receptor (beta chain) was recovered during a study of cytomegalovirus exposure and HLA in healthy donors. The study's findings and limits: Beyond CMV serostatus, there was no information to go on about immune exposure. Clonal expansion, a later analysis showed, was greater in HLA-associated TCR beta chains than in equally common others. In a later analysis, specific HLA alleles were associated with 15,000 to 20,000 TCR beta sequences at a 0.05 false discovery rate.

This PCR relied on a set of 60 Vbeta primers and 13 Jbeta primers. The method was immunoSEQ multiplex PCR; TCRdb's version includes in-frame clones alone and lacks a portion of them. Of 90,000 to 120,000 clones detected, roughly 82% appear once; the ten largest clones hold approximately 1.2%. V dropped 0 bases and J dropped 3 bases, with 18 bases sitting between them. Germline CDR1 LGHNA, CDR2 YSLEER. The CDR3 is 17 residues long. Note on this clone: Its antigen is unknown. The sample has other DNA sequences that encode this CDR3 too.

Sample: PBMCs. This clonotype was obtained from a young woman in good health and CMV-seronegative. The V and J genes are TRBV4-3 and TRBJ2-7, with D tentatively TRBD2 (5 bases). The CDR3 DNA reads as TGCGCCAGCAGCCAAGATCCTTCGACGGGGTTCATCTACGAGCAGTACTTC. This codes for CASSQDPSTGFIYEQYF.